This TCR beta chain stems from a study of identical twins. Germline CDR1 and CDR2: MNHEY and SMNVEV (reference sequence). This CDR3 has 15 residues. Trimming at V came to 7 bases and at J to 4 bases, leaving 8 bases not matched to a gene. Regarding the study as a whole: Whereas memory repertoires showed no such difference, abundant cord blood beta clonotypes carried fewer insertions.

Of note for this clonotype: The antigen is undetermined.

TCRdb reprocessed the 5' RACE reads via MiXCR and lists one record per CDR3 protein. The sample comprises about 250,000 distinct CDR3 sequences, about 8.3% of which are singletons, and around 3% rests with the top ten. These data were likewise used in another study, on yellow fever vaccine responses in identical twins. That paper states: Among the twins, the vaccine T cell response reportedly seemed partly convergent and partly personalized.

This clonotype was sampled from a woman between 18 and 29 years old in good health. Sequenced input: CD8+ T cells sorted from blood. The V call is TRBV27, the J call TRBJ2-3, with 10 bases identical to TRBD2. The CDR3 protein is CASKESGGAADTQYF. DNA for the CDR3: TGTGCCAGCAAAGAAAGCGGGGGGGCTGCAGATACGCAGTATTTT.